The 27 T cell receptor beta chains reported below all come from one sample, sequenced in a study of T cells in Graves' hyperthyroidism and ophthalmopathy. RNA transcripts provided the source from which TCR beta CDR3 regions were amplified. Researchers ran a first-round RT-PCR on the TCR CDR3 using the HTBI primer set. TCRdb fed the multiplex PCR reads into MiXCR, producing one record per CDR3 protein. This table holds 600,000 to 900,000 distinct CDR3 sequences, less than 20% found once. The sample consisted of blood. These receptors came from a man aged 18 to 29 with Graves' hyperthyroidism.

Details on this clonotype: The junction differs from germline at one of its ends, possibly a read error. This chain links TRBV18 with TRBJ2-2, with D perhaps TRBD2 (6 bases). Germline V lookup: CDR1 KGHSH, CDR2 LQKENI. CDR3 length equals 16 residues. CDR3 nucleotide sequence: TGTGCCAGCTCACCACAAGGGACTTCAAACACCGGGGAGCTGGTTTTT. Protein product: CASSPQGTSNTGELVF.

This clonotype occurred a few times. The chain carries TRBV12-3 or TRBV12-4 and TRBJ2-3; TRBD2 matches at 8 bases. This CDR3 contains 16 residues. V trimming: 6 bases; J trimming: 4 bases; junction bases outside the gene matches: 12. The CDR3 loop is CASSGISGAGADTQYF. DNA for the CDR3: TGTGCCAGCAGCGGAATTAGCGGGGCTGGGGCAGATACGCAGTATTTT.

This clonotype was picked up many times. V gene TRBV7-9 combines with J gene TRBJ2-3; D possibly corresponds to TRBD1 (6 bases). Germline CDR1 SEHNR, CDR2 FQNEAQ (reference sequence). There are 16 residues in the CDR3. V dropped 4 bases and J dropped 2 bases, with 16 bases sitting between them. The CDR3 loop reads CASSSARTVTTDTQYF. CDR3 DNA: TGTGCCAGCAGCTCAGCCAGGACAGTGACCACAGATACGCAGTATTTT.

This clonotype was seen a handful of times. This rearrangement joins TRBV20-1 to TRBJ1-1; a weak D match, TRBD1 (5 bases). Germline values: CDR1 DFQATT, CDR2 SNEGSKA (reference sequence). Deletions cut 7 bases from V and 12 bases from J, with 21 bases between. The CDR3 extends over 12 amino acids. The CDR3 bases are TGCAGTGGGGAGGCAGGGCCCCAGAGGCCTTTCTTT. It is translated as CSGEAGPQRPFF.

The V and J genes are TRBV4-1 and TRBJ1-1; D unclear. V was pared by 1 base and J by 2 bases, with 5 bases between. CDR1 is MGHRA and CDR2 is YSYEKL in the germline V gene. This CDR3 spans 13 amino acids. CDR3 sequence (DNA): TGCGCCAGCAGCCAAGGAGATAACACTGAAGCTTTCTTT. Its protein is CASSQGDNTEAFF.

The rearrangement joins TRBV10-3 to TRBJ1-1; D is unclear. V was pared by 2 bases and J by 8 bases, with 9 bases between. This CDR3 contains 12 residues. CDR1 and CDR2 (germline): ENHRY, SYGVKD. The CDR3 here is CAISEPGTEAFF. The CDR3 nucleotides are TGTGCCATCAGTGAGCCAGGAACAGAAGCTTTCTTT.

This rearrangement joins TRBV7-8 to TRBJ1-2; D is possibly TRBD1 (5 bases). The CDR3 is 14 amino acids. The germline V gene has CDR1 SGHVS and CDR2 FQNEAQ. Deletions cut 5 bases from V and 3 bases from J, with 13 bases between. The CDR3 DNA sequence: TGTGCCAGCAGCATCCGAGACAGACACTATGGCTACACCTTC. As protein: CASSIRDRHYGYTF.

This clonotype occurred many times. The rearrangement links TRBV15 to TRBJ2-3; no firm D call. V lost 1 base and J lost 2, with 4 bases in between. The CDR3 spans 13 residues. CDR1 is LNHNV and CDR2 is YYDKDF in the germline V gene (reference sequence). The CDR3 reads CATSRVVTDTQYF. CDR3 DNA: TGTGCCACCAGCAGAGTTGTCACAGATACGCAGTATTTT.

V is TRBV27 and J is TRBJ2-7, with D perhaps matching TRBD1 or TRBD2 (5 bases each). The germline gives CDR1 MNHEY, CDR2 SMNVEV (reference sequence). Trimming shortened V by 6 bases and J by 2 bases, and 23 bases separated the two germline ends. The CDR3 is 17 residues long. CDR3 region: CASSPTFRSGPPYEQYF. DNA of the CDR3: TGTGCCAGCAGCCCCACCTTCCGTTCGGGACCCCCCTACGAGCAGTACTTC.

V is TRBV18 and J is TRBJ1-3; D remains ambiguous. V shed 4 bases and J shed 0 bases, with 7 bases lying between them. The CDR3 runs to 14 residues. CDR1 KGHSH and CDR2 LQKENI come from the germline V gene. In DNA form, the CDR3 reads TGTGCCAGCTCACAGACACACTCTGGAAACACCATATATTTT. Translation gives CASSQTHSGNTIYF.

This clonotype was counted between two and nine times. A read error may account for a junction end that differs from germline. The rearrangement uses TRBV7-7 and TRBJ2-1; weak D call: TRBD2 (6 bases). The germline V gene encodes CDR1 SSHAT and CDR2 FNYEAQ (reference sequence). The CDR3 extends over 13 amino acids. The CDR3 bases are TGTGCTAGCAGCCGGGACTCCTGGGGGGAGCAGTTCTTC. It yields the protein CASSRDSWGEQFF.

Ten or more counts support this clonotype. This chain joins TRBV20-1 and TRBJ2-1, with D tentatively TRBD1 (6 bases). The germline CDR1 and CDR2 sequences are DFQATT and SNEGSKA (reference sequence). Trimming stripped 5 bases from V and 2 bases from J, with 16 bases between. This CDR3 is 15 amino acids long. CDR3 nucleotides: TGCAGTGCTGTTAACCGGGACACAACCTACAATGAGCAGTTCTTC. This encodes CSAVNRDTTYNEQFF.

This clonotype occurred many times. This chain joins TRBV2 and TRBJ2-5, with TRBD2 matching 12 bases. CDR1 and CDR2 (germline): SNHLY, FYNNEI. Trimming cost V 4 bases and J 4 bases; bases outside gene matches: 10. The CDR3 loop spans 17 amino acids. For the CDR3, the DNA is TGTGCCAGCAGTGGGGCTGTTCCGGGACTAGCGGGAGAGACCCAGTACTTC. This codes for CASSGAVPGLAGETQYF.

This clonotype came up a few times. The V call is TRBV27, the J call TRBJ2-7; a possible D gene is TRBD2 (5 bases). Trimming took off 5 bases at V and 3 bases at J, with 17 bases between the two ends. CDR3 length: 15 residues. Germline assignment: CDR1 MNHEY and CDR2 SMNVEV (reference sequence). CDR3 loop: CASSPTMTDYYEQYF. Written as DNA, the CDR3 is TGTGCCAGCAGTCCAACGATGACTGACTACTACGAGCAGTACTTC.

CDR3 residues: CASSPMDGDTQYF. In nucleotides, the CDR3 is TGTGCCAGCTCACCCATGGACGGAGATACGCAGTATTTT. The chain uses TRBV18 and TRBJ2-3; D ambiguous. Germline values: CDR1 KGHSH, CDR2 LQKENI. Trimming left V 3 bases short and J 5 bases short, with 9 bases between. There are 13 residues in the CDR3.

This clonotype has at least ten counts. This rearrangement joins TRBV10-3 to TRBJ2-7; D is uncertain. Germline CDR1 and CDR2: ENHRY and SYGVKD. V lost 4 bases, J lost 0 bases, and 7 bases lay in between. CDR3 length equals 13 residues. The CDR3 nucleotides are TGTGCCATCAGTGTCGAGTACTCCTACGAGCAGTACTTC. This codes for CAISVEYSYEQYF.

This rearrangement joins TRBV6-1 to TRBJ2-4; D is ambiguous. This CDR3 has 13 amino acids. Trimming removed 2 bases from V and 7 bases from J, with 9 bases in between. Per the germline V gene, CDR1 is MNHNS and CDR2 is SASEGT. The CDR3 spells CASSERATNIQYF. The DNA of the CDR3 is TGTGCCAGCAGTGAACGAGCGACCAACATTCAGTACTTC.

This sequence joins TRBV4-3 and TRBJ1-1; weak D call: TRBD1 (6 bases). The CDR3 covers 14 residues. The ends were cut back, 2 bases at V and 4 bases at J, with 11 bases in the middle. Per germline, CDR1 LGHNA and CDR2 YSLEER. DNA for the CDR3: TGCGCCAGCAGCCAAACCGGGACACCCACTGAAGCTTTCTTT. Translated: CASSQTGTPTEAFF.

The CDR3 protein is CASSTGTDRSAFF. In DNA, the CDR3 is TGTGCCAGCAGTACCGGGACCGATCGGTCGGCTTTCTTT. The V gene is TRBV27, the J gene TRBJ1-1; perhaps TRBD1 as D (5 bases). With 5 bases removed from V and 11 bases from J, the gap between germline ends came to 18 bases. Germline V lookup: CDR1 MNHEY, CDR2 SMNVEV (reference sequence). There are 13 residues in the CDR3.

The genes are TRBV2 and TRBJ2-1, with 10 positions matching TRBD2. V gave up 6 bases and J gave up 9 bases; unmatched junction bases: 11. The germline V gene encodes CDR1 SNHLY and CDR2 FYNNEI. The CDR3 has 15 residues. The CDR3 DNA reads TGTGCCAGCAGCTCCACAGCGGGAGGGAGGATTGAGCAGTTCTTC. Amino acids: CASSSTAGGRIEQFF. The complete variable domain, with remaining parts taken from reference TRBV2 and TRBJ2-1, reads EPEVTQTPSHQVTQMGQEVILRCVPISNHLYFYWYRQILGQKVEFLVSFYNNEISEKSEIFDDQFSVERPDGSNFTLKIRSTKLEDSAMYFCASSSTAGGRIEQFFGPGTRLTVL.

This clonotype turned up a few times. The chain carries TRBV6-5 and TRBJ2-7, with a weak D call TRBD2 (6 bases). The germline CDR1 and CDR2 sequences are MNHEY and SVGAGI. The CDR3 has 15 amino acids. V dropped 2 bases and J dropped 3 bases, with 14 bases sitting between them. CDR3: CASSYPGVDNYEQYF. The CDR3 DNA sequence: TGTGCCAGCAGTTACCCGGGAGTCGACAACTACGAGCAGTACTTC.

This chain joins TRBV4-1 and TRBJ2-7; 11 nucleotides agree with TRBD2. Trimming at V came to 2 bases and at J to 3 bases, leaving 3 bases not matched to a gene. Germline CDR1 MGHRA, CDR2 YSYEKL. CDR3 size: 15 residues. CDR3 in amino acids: CASSQTSGSNYEQYF. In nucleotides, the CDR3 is TGCGCCAGCAGCCAAACTAGCGGGAGTAACTACGAGCAGTACTTC.

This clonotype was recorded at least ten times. Written as DNA, the CDR3 is TGTGCCAGTAAGACAGGGGGCGACCACGAGCAGTACTTC. Amino acid sequence: CASKTGGDHEQYF. This chain joins TRBV6-1 and TRBJ2-7; TRBD1 agrees at 10 bases. After removal of 9 bases from V and 5 bases from J, the junction contained 7 bases not matched to a gene. Germline V lookup: CDR1 MNHNS, CDR2 SASEGT. This CDR3 comprises 13 residues.

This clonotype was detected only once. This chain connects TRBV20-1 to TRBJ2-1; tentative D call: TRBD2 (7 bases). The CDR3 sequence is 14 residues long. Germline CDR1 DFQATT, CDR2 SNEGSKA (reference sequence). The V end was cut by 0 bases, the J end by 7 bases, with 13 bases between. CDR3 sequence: CSAREGGLRNEQFF. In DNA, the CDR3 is TGCAGTGCTAGAGAGGGGGGGCTCAGGAATGAGCAGTTCTTC.

The CDR3 coding sequence is TGTGCCAGCAGCTTCCTAGCGGGCACAGATACGCAGTATTTT. This codes for CASSFLAGTDTQYF. V usage is TRBV7-8 and J usage is TRBJ2-3; the match to TRBD2 covers 7 bases. Germline V gene lookup returns CDR1 SGHVS and CDR2 FQNEAQ. The V and J ends lost 3 bases and 1 base, in that order; junction bases with no gene match: 1. The CDR3 covers 14 residues.

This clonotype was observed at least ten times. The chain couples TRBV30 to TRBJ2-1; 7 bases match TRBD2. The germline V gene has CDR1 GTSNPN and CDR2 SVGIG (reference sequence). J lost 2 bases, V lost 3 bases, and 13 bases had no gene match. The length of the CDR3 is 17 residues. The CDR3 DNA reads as TGTGCCTGGAGGCCCCCGTGGCTAGCGGACACCTACAATGAGCAGTTCTTC. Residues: CAWRPPWLADTYNEQFF.

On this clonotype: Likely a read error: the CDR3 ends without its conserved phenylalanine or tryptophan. In DNA form, the CDR3 reads TGCAGCGTTTACGGCCACCGGGACATAAGCTCCTACGAGCAGTACCTC. As protein: CSVYGHRDISSYEQYL. The chain is built from TRBV29-1 and TRBJ2-7; D might be TRBD1 (6 bases). The CDR3 is 16 residues long. The V end lost 5 bases, the J end lost 0 bases, and 20 bases lay between the germline ends. CDR1 and CDR2 from the germline V gene are SQVTM and ANQGSEA.